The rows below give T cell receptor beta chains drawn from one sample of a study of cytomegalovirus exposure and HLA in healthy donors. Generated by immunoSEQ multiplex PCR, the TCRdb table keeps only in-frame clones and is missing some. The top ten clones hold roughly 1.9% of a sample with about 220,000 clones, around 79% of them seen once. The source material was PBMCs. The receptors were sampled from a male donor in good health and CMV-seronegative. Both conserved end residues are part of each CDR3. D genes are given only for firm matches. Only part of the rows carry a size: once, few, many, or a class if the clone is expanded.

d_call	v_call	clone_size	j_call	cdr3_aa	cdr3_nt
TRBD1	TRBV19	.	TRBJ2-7	CASSTHRDRTPYEQYF	TGTGCCAGTAGTACGCACCGGGACAGGACCCCCTACGAGCAGTACTTC
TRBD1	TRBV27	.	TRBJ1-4	CASSPRTGYDEKLFF	TGTGCCAGCAGTCCGCGGACAGGTTATGATGAAAAACTGTTTTTT
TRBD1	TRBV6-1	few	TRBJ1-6	CASSEIPGRGNSPLHF	TGTGCCAGCAGTGAAATTCCGGGCAGGGGGAATTCACCCCTCCACTTT
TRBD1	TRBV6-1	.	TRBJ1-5	CASTFGTGDNQPQHF	TGTGCCAGCACCTTCGGGACAGGCGACAATCAGCCCCAGCATTTT
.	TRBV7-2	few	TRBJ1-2	CASSLEGIWRGYTF	TGTGCCAGCAGCTTGGAGGGGATCTGGCGTGGCTACACCTTC
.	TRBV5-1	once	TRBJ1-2	CASSLGRGDYGYTF	TGCGCCAGCAGCTTGGGGAGGGGAGACTATGGCTACACCTTC
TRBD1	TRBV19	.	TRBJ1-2	CASSQSGTGFNYGYTF	TGTGCCAGTAGTCAATCCGGGACAGGGTTTAACTATGGCTACACCTTC
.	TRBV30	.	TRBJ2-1	CAWSLGFGEQFF	TGTGCCTGGAGTCTCGGGTTTGGTGAGCAGTTCTTC
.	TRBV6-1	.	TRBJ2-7	CASSDGGALDEQYF	TGTGCCAGCAGTGATGGGGGGGCTCTCGACGAGCAGTACTTC
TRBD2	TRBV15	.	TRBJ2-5	CATSRPHGGQETQYF	TGTGCCACCAGCAGACCCCACGGGGGGCAAGAGACCCAGTACTTC
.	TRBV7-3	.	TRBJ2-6	CASSLGSSASSGANVLTF	TGTGCCAGCAGCTTAGGTTCTAGCGCTAGCTCTGGGGCCAACGTCCTGACTTTC
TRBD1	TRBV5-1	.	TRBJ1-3	CASSRPGQGGSGNTIYF	TGCGCCAGCAGTCGGCCAGGACAGGGAGGGAGTGGAAACACCATATATTTT
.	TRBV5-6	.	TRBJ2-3	CASSQMGTDTQYF	TGTGCCAGCAGCCAGATGGGCACAGATACGCAGTATTTT
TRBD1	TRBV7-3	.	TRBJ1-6	CASSTGTGYNSPLHF	TGTGCCAGCAGCACCGGGACAGGATATAATTCACCCCTCCACTTT
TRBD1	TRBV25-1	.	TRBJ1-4	CASSHWTGDSTNEKLFF	TGTGCCAGCAGTCATTGGACAGGGGACTCAACTAATGAAAAACTGTTTTTT
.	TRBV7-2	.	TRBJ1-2	CASSLFLPNYGYTF	TGTGCCAGCAGCTTATTTCTCCCTAACTATGGCTACACCTTC
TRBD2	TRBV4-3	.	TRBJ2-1	CASSQGGLAGLYEQFF	TGCGCCAGCAGCCAAGGTGGACTAGCGGGATTATATGAGCAGTTCTTC
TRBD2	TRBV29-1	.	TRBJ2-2	CSTRTSGRTGELFF	TGCAGCACGAGGACTAGCGGGAGAACCGGGGAGCTGTTTTTT
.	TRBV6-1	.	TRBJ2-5	CATSPGHGGETQYF	TGTGCCACCTCCCCAGGTCATGGGGGCGAGACCCAGTACTTC
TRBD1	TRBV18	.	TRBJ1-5	CASSIRDRGNQPQHF	TGTGCCAGCTCAATCCGGGACAGGGGGAATCAGCCCCAGCATTTT
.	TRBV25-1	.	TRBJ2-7	CASTEGVPPEQYF	TGTGCCAGCACCGAGGGGGTCCCCCCCGAGCAGTACTTC
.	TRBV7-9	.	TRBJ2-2	CASSPKEYTGELFF	TGTGCCAGCAGCCCAAAGGAGTACACCGGGGAGCTGTTTTTT
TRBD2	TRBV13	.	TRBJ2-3	CASSPGGSSGGRLTDTQYF	TGTGCCAGCAGCCCCGGGGGGAGTAGCGGAGGCCGTCTCACAGATACGCAGTATTTT
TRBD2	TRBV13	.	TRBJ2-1	CASSHFGRGGVYNEQFF	TGTGCCAGCAGCCATTTTGGGCGGGGGGGCGTATACAATGAGCAGTTCTTC
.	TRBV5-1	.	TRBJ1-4	CASRSPGLSEKLFF	TGCGCCAGCAGATCCCCGGGTCTTTCTGAAAAACTGTTTTTT
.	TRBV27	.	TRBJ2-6	CASLPYSGANVLTF	TGTGCCAGCCTCCCCTACTCTGGGGCCAACGTCCTGACTTTC
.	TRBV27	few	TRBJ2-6	CASSFLSQGYSGANVLTF	TGTGCCAGCAGTTTTTTAAGCCAGGGGTACTCTGGGGCCAACGTCCTGACTTTC
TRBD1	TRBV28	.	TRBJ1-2	CATLIPGTGGDYTF	TGTGCCACCCTAATTCCCGGGACAGGGGGCGACTACACCTTC
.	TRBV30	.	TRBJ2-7	CACTRTDYSYEQYF	TGTGCCTGCACTAGGACGGACTACTCCTACGAGCAGTACTTC
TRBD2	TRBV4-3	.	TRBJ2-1	CASSPQRGEQFF	TGCGCCAGCAGCCCCCAGCGGGGAGAGCAGTTCTTC
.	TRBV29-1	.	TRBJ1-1	CSVEPPAEAFF	TGCAGCGTTGAACCCCCCGCTGAAGCTTTCTTT
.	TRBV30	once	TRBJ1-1	CAWSVWGVGTEAFF	TGTGCCTGGAGTGTATGGGGGGTCGGCACTGAAGCTTTCTTT
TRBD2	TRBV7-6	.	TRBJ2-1	CASSTPWTSGGVNEQFF	TGTGCCAGCAGCACCCCCTGGACTAGCGGGGGGGTCAATGAGCAGTTCTTC
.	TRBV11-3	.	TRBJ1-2	CASSLDMNTNYGYTF	TGTGCCAGCAGCTTAGACATGAATACAAACTATGGCTACACCTTC